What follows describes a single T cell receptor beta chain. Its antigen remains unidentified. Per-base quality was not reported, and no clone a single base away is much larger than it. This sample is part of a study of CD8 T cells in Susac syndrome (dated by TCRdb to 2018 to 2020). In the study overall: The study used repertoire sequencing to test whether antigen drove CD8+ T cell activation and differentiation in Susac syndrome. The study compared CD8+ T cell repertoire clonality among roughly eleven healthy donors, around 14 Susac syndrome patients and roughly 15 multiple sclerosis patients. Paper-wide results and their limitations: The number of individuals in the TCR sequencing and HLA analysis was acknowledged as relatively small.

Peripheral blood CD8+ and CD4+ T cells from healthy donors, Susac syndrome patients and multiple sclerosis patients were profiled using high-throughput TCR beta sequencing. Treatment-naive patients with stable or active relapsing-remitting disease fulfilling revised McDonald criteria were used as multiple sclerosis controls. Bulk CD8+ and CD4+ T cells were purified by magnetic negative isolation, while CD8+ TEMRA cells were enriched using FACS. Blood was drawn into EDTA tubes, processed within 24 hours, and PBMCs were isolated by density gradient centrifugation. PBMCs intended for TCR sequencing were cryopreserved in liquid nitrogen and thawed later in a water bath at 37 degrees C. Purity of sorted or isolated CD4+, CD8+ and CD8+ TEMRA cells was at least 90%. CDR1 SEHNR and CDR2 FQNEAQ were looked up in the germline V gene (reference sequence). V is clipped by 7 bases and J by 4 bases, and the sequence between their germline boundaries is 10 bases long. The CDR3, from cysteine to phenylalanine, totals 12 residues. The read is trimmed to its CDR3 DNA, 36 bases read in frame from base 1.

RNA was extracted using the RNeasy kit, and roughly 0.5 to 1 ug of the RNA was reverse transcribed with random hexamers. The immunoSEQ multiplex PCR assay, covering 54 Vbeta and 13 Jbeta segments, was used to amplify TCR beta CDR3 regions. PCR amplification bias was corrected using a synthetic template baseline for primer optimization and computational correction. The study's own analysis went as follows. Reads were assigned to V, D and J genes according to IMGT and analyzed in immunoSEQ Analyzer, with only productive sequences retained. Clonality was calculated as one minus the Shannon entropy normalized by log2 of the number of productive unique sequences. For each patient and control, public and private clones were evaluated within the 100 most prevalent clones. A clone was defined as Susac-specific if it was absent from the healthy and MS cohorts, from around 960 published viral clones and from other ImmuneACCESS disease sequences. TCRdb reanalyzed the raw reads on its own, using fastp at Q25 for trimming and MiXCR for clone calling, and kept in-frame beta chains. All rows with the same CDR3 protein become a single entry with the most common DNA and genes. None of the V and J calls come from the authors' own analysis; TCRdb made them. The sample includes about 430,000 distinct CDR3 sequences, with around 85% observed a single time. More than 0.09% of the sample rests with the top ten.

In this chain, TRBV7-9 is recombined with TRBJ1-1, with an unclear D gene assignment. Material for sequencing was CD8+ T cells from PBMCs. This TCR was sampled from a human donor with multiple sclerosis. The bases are TGTGCCAGCATCCTGATGGGCACTGAAGCTTTCTTT. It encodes CASILMGTEAFF.